Listed below are T cell receptor beta chains from one sample, sequenced in a study of T cell responses to AZD1222 COVID-19 vaccine. The repertoire was sequenced with immunoSEQ multiplex PCR; TCRdb's copy has only in-frame clones and lacks some. The table includes 100,000 to 150,000 clones, 90% to 95% detected once. Sequences were derived from peripheral blood, sampled on day 0 of AZD1222 vaccination. All receptors derive from an adult in good health. CDR3s leave out the opening cysteine and the closing phenylalanine or tryptophan. For some rows the clone size is stated as once, few or many, or as a class when expanded; others skip it.

j_call v_call clone_size cdr3_aa
TRBJ1-2 TRBV6-1 - ASSEALRYT
TRBJ1-2 TRBV5-4 few ASSSATGPGYT
TRBJ2-2 TRBV6-5 - ASEGTGGRTGELF
TRBJ2-3 TRBV14 - ASSQRAGGTDTQY
TRBJ2-1 TRBV7-9 - ASSLRLEGNEQF
TRBJ2-7 TRBV3-1/TRBV3-2 once ASSQDLGLTSYEQY
TRBJ2-3 TRBV28 - ASSYELTRFGIDTQY
TRBJ1-1 TRBV4-1 once ASGWENTEAF
TRBJ2-7 TRBV19 - ASSRGYEQY
TRBJ2-7 TRBV6-5 - ASTKHDVSYEQY
TRBJ1-2 TRBV5-6 few ASSFQDRAGNGYT
TRBJ1-5 TRBV2 - ASKVTELSNQPQH
TRBJ1-3 TRBV7-2 - ASSLGADGNTIY
TRBJ2-1 TRBV18 - ASSPSRDRDNEQF
TRBJ2-7 TRBV5-4 - ASSVDSQTYEQY
TRBJ1-1 TRBV6-5 - ASSHPPSQAF
TRBJ2-1 TRBV2 - ARGSVSGYGGEQF
TRBJ2-7 TRBV5-1 - ASGSYGQGGYEQY
TRBJ2-1 TRBV5-5 - ASSFSGNSYNEQF
TRBJ2-2 TRBV5-1 - ASSPTVGANTGELF
TRBJ2-2 TRBV3-1/TRBV3-2 - ASSQDLGTGELF
TRBJ1-5 TRBV2 - ASRGDSNQPQH
TRBJ1-6 TRBV2 few ASLRVRGSPLH
TRBJ1-4 TRBV4-2 - ASSQTPGEGNEKLF
TRBJ2-7 TRBV12-5 once ASGPDRGGEQY
TRBJ2-3 TRBV7-2 - AGNRDRGAQY
TRBJ2-3 TRBV27 once ASRLQSTSTDTQY
TRBJ1-2 TRBV5-8 - ASSLQGNYGYT
TRBJ1-2 TRBV4-1 - ASSQDDRKESYGYT
TRBJ2-7 TRBV5-1 - ASSLEQGPNYEQY
TRBJ2-4 TRBV6-1 - ASSEAGTSGIKNIQY
TRBJ2-7 TRBV19 - ASSIESGATYEQY
TRBJ1-2 TRBV28 - ASKTTPGTGIPYGYT
TRBJ2-1 TRBV19 - ASSKGLAGPNEQF
TRBJ1-5 TRBV27 - ASSFGATNQPQH
TRBJ1-3 TRBV7-6 - ASSSIGVSGNTIY
TRBJ1-6 TRBV7-9 - ASSFSPGQGIANSPLH
TRBJ2-5 TRBV6-5 once ASAGGLAGETQY
TRBJ1-2 TRBV10-1 - ASSELAGYGYT
TRBJ2-2 TRBV2 - ASRRGGTGELF
TRBJ1-1 TRBV3-1/TRBV3-2 - ASSSYSSNTEAF
TRBJ2-7 TRBV6-5 once ASIRGQGPYEQY
TRBJ2-1 TRBV11-2 - ASSLDRNNEQF
TRBJ1-2 TRBV14 - ASSQVLGQGFTYGYT
TRBJ1-1 TRBV12-5 once ASGLVLGTEAF
TRBJ1-5 TRBV24-1 - ATSDSGDSNQPQH
TRBJ1-1 TRBV4-1 - ASRGTGTENTEAF
TRBJ2-1 TRBV29-1 once SVGGAYEQF
TRBJ2-1 TRBV5-4 - ASSATSGSWNEQF
TRBJ1-5 TRBV23-1 - ASSQDHREHQPQH
TRBJ2-7 TRBV6-1 - ASSEWGQGALSYEQY
TRBJ2-1 TRBV7-9 - ASSFSYNEQF
TRBJ2-2 TRBV5-4 - ASSLGNTGELF
TRBJ2-2 TRBV2 - ASSGQSFNTGELF